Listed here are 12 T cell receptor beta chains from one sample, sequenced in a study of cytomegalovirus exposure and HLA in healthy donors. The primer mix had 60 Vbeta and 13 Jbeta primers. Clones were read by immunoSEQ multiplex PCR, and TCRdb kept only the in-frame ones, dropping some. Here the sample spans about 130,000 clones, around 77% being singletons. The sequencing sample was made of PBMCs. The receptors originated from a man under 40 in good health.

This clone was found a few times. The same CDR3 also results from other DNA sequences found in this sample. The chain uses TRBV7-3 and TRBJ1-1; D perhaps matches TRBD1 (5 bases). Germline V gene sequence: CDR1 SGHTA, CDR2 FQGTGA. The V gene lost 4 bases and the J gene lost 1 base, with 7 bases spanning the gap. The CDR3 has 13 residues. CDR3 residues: CASSSDRNTEAFF. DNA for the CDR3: TGTGCCAGCAGCTCTGACAGGAACACTGAAGCTTTCTTT. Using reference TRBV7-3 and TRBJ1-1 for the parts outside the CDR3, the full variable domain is GAGVSQTPSNKVTEKGKYVELRCDPISGHTALYWYRQSLGQGPEFLIYFQGTGAADDSGLPNDRFFAVRPEGSVSTLKIQRTERGDSAVYLCASSSDRNTEAFFGQGTRLTVV.

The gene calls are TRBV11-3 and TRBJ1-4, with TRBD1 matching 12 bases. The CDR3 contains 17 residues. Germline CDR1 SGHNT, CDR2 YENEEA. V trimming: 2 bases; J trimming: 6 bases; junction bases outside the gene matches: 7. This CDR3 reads CASSLSGQGASDEKLFF. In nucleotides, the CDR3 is TGTGCCAGCAGCTTATCGGGACAGGGGGCGTCTGATGAAAAACTGTTTTTT.

The CDR3 DNA reads as TGTGCCAGCAGCCAAGGACAGGGGACCATGAACACTGAAGCTTTCTTT. Protein product: CASSQGQGTMNTEAFF. This chain joins TRBV28 and TRBJ1-1, with TRBD1 matching over 9 bases. Trimming removed 6 bases from V and 0 bases from J; junction bases left unmatched: 8. The germline V gene encodes CDR1 MDHEN and CDR2 SYDVKM. CDR3 size: 16 residues. Together with reference TRBV28 and TRBJ1-1, the CDR3 gives the full variable domain: DVKVTQSSRYLVKRTGEKVFLECVQDMDHENMFWYRQDPGLGLRLIYFSYDVKMKEKGDIPEGYSVSREKKERFSLILESASTNQTSMYLCASSQGQGTMNTEAFFGQGTRLTVV.

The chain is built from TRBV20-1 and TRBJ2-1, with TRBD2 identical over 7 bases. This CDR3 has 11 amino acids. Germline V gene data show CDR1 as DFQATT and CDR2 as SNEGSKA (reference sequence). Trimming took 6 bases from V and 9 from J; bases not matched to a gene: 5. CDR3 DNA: TGCAGTGCCGGGGGGTTGGCTGAGCAGTTCTTC. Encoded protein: CSAGGLAEQFF.

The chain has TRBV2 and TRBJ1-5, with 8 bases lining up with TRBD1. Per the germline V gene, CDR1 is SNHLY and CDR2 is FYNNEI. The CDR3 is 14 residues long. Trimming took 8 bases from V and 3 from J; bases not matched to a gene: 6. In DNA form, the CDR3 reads TGTGCCAGCGCGGACAGGGATAACAATCAGCCCCAGCATTTT. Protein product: CASADRDNNQPQHF.

CDR3: CASSHPGPRGYTF. The CDR3 nucleotides read TGTGCCAGCAGTCACCCGGGTCCGAGGGGCTACACCTTC. The chain recombines TRBV6-5 with TRBJ1-2; D remains ambiguous. CDR1 and CDR2 from the germline V gene are MNHEY and SVGAGI. The length of the CDR3 is 13 residues. Between the trimmed V and J ends, which lost 5 bases and 8 bases, there was a span of 15 bases.

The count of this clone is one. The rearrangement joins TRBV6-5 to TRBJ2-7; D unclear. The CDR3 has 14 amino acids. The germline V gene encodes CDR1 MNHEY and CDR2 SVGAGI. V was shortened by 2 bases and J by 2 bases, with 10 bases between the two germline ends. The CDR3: CASSYSRQPYEQYF. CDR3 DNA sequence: TGTGCCAGCAGTTACAGCAGGCAACCCTACGAGCAGTACTTC.

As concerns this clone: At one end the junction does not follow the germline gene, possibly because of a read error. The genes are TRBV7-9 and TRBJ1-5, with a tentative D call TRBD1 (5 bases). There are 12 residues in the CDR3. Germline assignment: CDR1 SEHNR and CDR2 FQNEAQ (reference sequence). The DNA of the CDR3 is TGTTCCAGCAGCTTAGAAGGGGTAACCCAGCATTTT. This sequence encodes CSSSLEGVTQHF. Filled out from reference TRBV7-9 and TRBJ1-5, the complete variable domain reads DTGVSQNPRHKITKRGQNVTFRCDPISEHNRLYWYRQTLGQGPEFLTYFQNEAQLEKSRLLSDRFSAERPKGSFSTLEIQRTEQGDSAMYLCSSSLEGVTQHFGDGTRLSIL.

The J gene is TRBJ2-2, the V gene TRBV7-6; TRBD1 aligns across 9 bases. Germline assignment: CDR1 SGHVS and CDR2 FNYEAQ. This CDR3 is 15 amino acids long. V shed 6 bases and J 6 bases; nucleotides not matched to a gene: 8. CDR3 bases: TGTGCCAGCAGTCTCGGGACAGGGCGTCCCGGGGAGCTGTTTTTT. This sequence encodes CASSLGTGRPGELFF. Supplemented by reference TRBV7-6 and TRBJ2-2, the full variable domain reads GAGVSQSPRYKVTKRGQDVALRCDPISGHVSLYWYRQALGQGPEFLTYFNYEAQQDKSGLPNDRFSAERPEGSISTLTIQRTEQRDSAMYRCASSLGTGRPGELFFGEGSRLTVL.

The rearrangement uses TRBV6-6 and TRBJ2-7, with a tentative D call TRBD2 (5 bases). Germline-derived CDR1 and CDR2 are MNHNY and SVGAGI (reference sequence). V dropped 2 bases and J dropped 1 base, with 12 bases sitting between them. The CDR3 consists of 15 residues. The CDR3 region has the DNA TGTGCCAGCAGTTACGGGCTAGCTACTTCCTACGAGCAGTACTTC. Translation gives CASSYGLATSYEQYF.

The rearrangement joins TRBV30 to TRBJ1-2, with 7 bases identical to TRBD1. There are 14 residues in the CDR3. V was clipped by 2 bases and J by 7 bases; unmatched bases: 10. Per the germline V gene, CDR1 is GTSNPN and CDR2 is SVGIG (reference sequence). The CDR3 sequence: CAWSRQGSGRGYTF. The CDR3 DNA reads TGTGCCTGGAGTCGACAGGGCTCGGGTCGTGGCTACACCTTC.

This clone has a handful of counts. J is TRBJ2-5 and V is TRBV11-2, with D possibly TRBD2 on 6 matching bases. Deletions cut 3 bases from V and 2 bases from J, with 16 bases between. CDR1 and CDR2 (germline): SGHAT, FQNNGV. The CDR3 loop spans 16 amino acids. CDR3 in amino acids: CASSLAAGLLQETQYF. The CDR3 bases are TGTGCCAGCAGCTTGGCGGCGGGGCTCCTACAAGAGACCCAGTACTTC. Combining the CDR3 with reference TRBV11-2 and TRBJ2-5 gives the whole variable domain EAGVAQSPRYKIIEKRQSVAFWCNPISGHATLYWYQQILGQGPKLLIQFQNNGVVDDSQLPKDRFSAERLKGVDSTLKIQPAKLEDSAVYLCASSLAAGLLQETQYFGPGTRLLVL.